The 18 T cell receptor beta chains reported below all come from one sample, sequenced in a study of Ad26.COV2.S vaccination and SARS-CoV-2 variants. Assay used: immunoSEQ multiplex PCR; TCRdb lists only in-frame clones, some missing. Found here are 450,000 to 550,000 clones, 75% to 90% of them singletons; the top ten hold about 2.7%. Described treatment: over 15 received Ad26.COV2.S at low or high dose, single or two shots; 5 received placebo; per-sample allocation not given. Specimens were obtained on day 63 following the first vaccine or placebo injection. The specimen was peripheral blood, collected in a trial of Ad26.COV2.S vaccine versus placebo. Receptor source: a person between 18 and 65 years old who received the Ad26.COV2.S COVID-19 vaccine or a placebo.

The chain links TRBV4-2 to TRBJ1-5; 10 bases are shared with TRBD1. Trimming took 1 base from V and 4 from J; bases not matched to a gene: 13. Germline loops: CDR1 LGHNA, CDR2 YNFKEQ. This CDR3 is 19 amino acids long. The CDR3 region has the DNA TGTGCCAGCAGCCAAGGGGAGACAGGGGGCTGGCCGGTTAATCAGCCCCAGCATTTT. The encoded protein is CASSQGETGGWPVNQPQHF.

Only one count was recorded for this clone. The chain employs TRBV9 and TRBJ2-5; perhaps TRBD2 as D (6 bases). This CDR3 is built from 13 residues. The V gene's germline CDR1 is SGDLS and CDR2 YYNGEE. The germline V and J ends were trimmed by 4 bases and 5 bases, with 12 bases remaining between them. CDR3 DNA sequence: TGTGCCAGCAGCATGGGACTGCTGGAGACCCAGTACTTC. Protein product: CASSMGLLETQYF.

V usage is TRBV7-3 and J usage is TRBJ2-5; 13 bases match TRBD2. The V gene's germline CDR1 is SGHTA and CDR2 FQGTGA. CDR3 size: 16 residues. J gave up 4 bases and V 5 bases, and 7 bases lay outside the gene matches. The CDR3 spells CASSPLTSGGRETQYF. DNA for the CDR3: TGTGCCAGCAGCCCGTTGACTAGCGGGGGGAGAGAGACCCAGTACTTC.

This clone has more than one count but fewer than ten. V gene TRBV19 combines with J gene TRBJ1-2, with 8 bases fitting TRBD1. J was trimmed by 2 bases and V by 5 bases; bases with no gene match: 4. Germline V lookup: CDR1 LNHDA, CDR2 SQIVND (reference sequence). The CDR3 consists of 14 residues. The CDR3 spells CASSPWTGNYGYTF. CDR3 DNA: TGTGCCAGTAGTCCCTGGACAGGGAACTATGGCTACACCTTC.

The rearrangement joins TRBV4-1 to TRBJ2-2; D is perhaps TRBD2 (5 bases). Trimming left V 4 bases short and J 4 bases short, with 19 bases between. CDR1 is MGHRA and CDR2 is YSYEKL in the germline V gene. The CDR3 consists of 17 residues. CDR3 loop: CASSPSLGLAGTGELFF. The DNA of the CDR3 is TGCGCCAGCAGCCCAAGCCTTGGGCTAGCAGGCACCGGGGAGCTGTTTTTT.

This sequence joins TRBV7-2 and TRBJ1-3; TRBD1 might be the D (5 bases). The germline V and J ends were trimmed by 5 bases and 0 bases, with 14 bases remaining between them. Germline V gene data show CDR1 as SGHTA and CDR2 as FQGNSA. This CDR3 is built from 16 residues. DNA of the CDR3: TGTGCCAGCAGCCCCAAGGACATCAGCTCTGGAAACACCATATATTTT. Translated, it gives CASSPKDISSGNTIYF. The variable domain in full, completed from reference TRBV7-2 and TRBJ1-3, reads GAGVSQSPSNKVTEKGKDVELRCDPISGHTALYWYRQSLGQGLEFLIYFQGNSAPDKSGLPSDRFSAERTGGSVSTLTIQRTQQEDSAVYLCASSPKDISSGNTIYFGEGSWLTVV.

The genes are TRBV7-9 and TRBJ1-1, with a possible D match to TRBD1 (5 bases). The CDR3 contains 15 residues. V was trimmed by 4 bases and J by 1 base, leaving 13 bases between them. Germline CDR1 SEHNR, CDR2 FQNEAQ (reference sequence). The DNA of the CDR3 is TGTGCCAGCAGCTCCCGGGACTCGCAGAACACTGAAGCTTTCTTT. Protein: CASSSRDSQNTEAFF.

The V call is TRBV28, the J call TRBJ2-3, with D tentatively TRBD2 (5 bases). The CDR3 spans 19 residues. V lost 6 bases and J lost 0, with 25 bases in between. Per the germline V gene, CDR1 is MDHEN and CDR2 is SYDVKM. CDR3 nucleotide sequence: TGTGCCAGCAGCCTGGGAATTTCCCCAGCGGAACCTAGCACAGATACGCAGTATTTT. This translates into CASSLGISPAEPSTDTQYF.

The CDR3 bases are TGTGCCAGCAGCCCCGGGGGAAGCAGCAATGAGCAGTTCTTC. The encoded protein is CASSPGGSSNEQFF. V gene TRBV7-9 combines with J gene TRBJ2-1; D perhaps matches TRBD2 (6 bases). Germline V gives CDR1 SEHNR, CDR2 FQNEAQ (reference sequence). V gave up 5 bases and J gave up 6 bases, with 14 bases separating them. The CDR3 is 14 amino acids.

The rearrangement links TRBV6-2 or TRBV6-3 to TRBJ2-7, with D possibly called TRBD1 or TRBD2 (5 bases each). The germline V gene has CDR1 MNHEY and CDR2 SVGEGT. V lost 8 bases and J lost 6, with 26 bases in between. The CDR3 consists of 16 residues. CDR3 in amino acids: CASGSDNRRRGVEQYV. CDR3 DNA: TGTGCCAGCGGTTCGGACAATAGAAGAAGGGGAGTCGAGCAGTACGTC.

This clone was seen a single time. The chain carries TRBV3-1 (or the pseudogene TRBV3-2) and TRBJ2-3, with D unclear. Germline CDR1 reads LGHDT; CDR2 reads YNNKEL (reference sequence). CDR3 length equals 16 residues. With 0 bases removed from V and 0 bases from J, the gap between germline ends came to 10 bases. CDR3 coding DNA: TGTGCCAGCAGCCAAGATTATACTCGTAGCACAGATACGCAGTATTTT. Amino acid sequence: CASSQDYTRSTDTQYF.

This rearrangement joins TRBV5-6 to TRBJ2-3; 7 bases align to TRBD2. V was pared by 1 base and J by 5 bases, with 10 bases of the junction left unmatched. The CDR3 spans 16 residues. Germline CDR1 is SGHDT and CDR2 is YYEEEE. The CDR3 protein is CASSLLARERGDTQYF. DNA for the CDR3: TGTGCCAGCAGCTTGCTGGCGCGGGAGAGGGGAGATACGCAGTATTTT.

This clone was seen a single time. The chain has TRBV7-8 and TRBJ2-1; D not resolved. The germline V gene has CDR1 SGHVS and CDR2 FQNEAQ. The CDR3 has 11 amino acids. The V gene lost 2 bases and the J gene lost 8 bases, with 4 bases spanning the gap. Written as DNA, the CDR3 is TGTGCCAGCAGCTTAAGTCATGAGCAGTTCTTC. Protein sequence: CASSLSHEQFF.

There are a few counts of this clone. The chain uses TRBV7-9 and TRBJ1-5; D not certain. CDR1 is SEHNR and CDR2 is FQNEAQ in the germline V gene (reference sequence). V gave up 2 bases and J gave up 1 base, with 6 bases separating them. CDR3 length: 14 residues. The CDR3 is CASSLIGSNQPQHF. The CDR3 DNA is TGTGCCAGCAGCTTAATTGGAAGCAATCAGCCCCAGCATTTT.

The gene calls are TRBV5-4 and TRBJ2-2, with 8 bases that match TRBD1. This CDR3 has 18 amino acids. The V segment lost 3 bases and the J segment 6 bases; nucleotides outside the gene matches: 16. CDR1 is SGHNT, CDR2 YYREEE, per germline (reference sequence). DNA of the CDR3: TGTGCCAGCAGCTCTCAGGGGGCAGGGGTAAAAACAGCCGGGGAGCTGTTTTTT. It yields the protein CASSSQGAGVKTAGELFF.

V is TRBV7-2 and J is TRBJ2-5, with a weak D call TRBD2 (5 bases). Trimming left V 1 base short and J 4 bases short, with 10 bases between. The germline gives CDR1 SGHTA, CDR2 FQGNSA. The CDR3 length is 14 residues. The CDR3 here is CASSLVWGAETQYF. In DNA, the CDR3 is TGTGCCAGCAGCTTAGTCTGGGGAGCAGAGACCCAGTACTTC.

The chain has TRBV6-1 and TRBJ2-1; 9 positions agree with TRBD1. The ends lost 2 bases at V and 8 bases at J; junction bases unmatched: 7. CDR3 size: 15 residues. Germline V lookup: CDR1 MNHNS, CDR2 SASEGT. CDR3 DNA sequence: TGTGCCAGCAGTGAACCGGACAGGGGTATATATGAGCAGTTCTTC. This sequence encodes CASSEPDRGIYEQFF.

J is TRBJ2-1 and V is TRBV9; TRBD2 matches 9 bases. With 0 bases clipped from V and 5 bases from J, the junction kept 3 bases outside the gene matches. The CDR3 sequence is 15 residues long. Germline V gives CDR1 SGDLS, CDR2 YYNGEE. Written as DNA, the CDR3 is TGTGCCAGCAGCGTAGATGCGGGGGGGCACAATGAGCAGTTCTTC. It yields the protein CASSVDAGGHNEQFF. The variable domain in full, with the rest retrieved from reference TRBV9 and TRBJ2-1, is DSGVTQTPKHLITATGQRVTLRCSPRSGDLSVYWYQQSLDQGLQFLIQYYNGEERAKGNILERFSAQQFPDLHSELNLSSLELGDSALYFCASSVDAGGHNEQFFGPGTRLTVL.